This T cell receptor (delta chain) stems from a study of γδ T cells in repeated Plasmodium falciparum infection. Study background: The natural-infection arm compared Malian children under seasonal malaria with matched Australian children.

Trimming at V came to 2 bases and at J to 0 bases, leaving 5 bases not matched to a gene. The CDR3 runs 16 residues. Germline V gives CDR1 GEAIGNYY, CDR2 EKD. Vgamma9/Vdelta2+ and Vdelta2-negative gammadelta T cells were flow-sorted from PBMC for bulk sequencing. TCRdb re-processed the multiplex PCR reads via CATT. The sample records 70,000 to 95,000 delta-chain clones, approximately 1.5% being singletons. This clone has a count of ten or more. This receptor was taken from a pool of human donors (malaria-infected and uninfected, not separated). The sample was gamma-delta T cells from blood. This chain joins TRDV2 and TRDJ1; 10 nucleotides match TRDD3. CDR3 in amino acids: CACDKLGDADTDKLIF. In DNA form, the CDR3 reads TGTGCCTGTGACAAACTGGGGGATGCGGACACCGATAAACTCATCTTT.